These 21 T cell receptor beta chains share one sample of origin, sequenced in a study of CD8+CD57+ T cells in acquired aplastic anemia (dated by TCRdb to the late 2010s). Sequenced using an Illumina HiSeq 2000. TCR beta VDJ combination and CDR3 sequence profiling used genomic DNA as the template. TCRdb reprocessing: public reads trimmed at Q25 with fastp, clones called with MiXCR, in-frame beta chains kept. Identical CDR3 protein sequences are pooled into one entry, listed with their most common genes and DNA. Within this sample are about 110,000 distinct CDR3 sequences, with 51% of them counted one time only. The ten largest clonotypes hold about 32% of the sample. The sequencing sample was made of sorted CD4+, CD8+, or CD8+CD57+ T cells (not recorded which) from PBMCs. All receptors derive from a human donor in good health, serving as a control.

The chain recombines TRBV11-2 with TRBJ1-4; D not resolved. The CDR3 spans 17 residues. V lost 0 bases and J 0 bases, leaving 11 bases between the germline ends. Germline loops: CDR1 SGHAT, CDR2 FQNNGV. The DNA for the CDR3 is TGTGCCAGCAGCTTAGAAGGAGGTTCTGCAACTAATGAAAAACTGTTTTTT. Amino acids: CASSLEGGSATNEKLFF.

This clonotype was observed at least ten times. The chain employs TRBV30 and TRBJ2-7; possibly TRBD1 for D (6 bases). The CDR3 is 12 amino acids. Germline CDR1 reads GTSNPN; CDR2 reads SVGIG (reference sequence). The V end lost 4 bases, the J end lost 3 bases, and 10 bases lay between the germline ends. The CDR3 DNA is TGTGCCTGGAAGGGGGACCTCTACGAGCAGTACTTC. Translation: CAWKGDLYEQYF.

The V and J genes are TRBV5-1 and TRBJ1-2; 7 bases are shared with TRBD1. The germline CDR1 and CDR2 sequences are SGHRS and YFSETQ. The length of the CDR3 is 16 residues. Trimming took 0 bases from V and 1 from J; bases not matched to a gene: 6. Written as DNA, the CDR3 is TGCGCCAGCAGCTTGGAGTCGCCAGGGGGTAACTATGGCTACACCTTC. Its translation is CASSLESPGGNYGYTF.

This clonotype was observed a few times. This could be a read error, since a much larger clone is one nucleotide away. The gene calls are TRBV4-3 and TRBJ2-1; 9 positions agree with TRBD2. From germline, CDR1 is LGHNA and CDR2 YSLEER. The CDR3 loop spans 16 amino acids. The CDR3 sequence is CASSQDRLAGPNEQLF. In DNA, the CDR3 is TGCGCCAGCAGCCAAGATAGGCTAGCGGGACCAAATGAGCAGCTCTTC.

This clonotype was counted ten times or more. The CDR3 loop reads CASSLVLGSQYF. In DNA, the CDR3 is TGTGCCAGCAGCTTGGTATTAGGATCGCAGTATTTT. The V gene is TRBV5-4, the J gene TRBJ2-3, with D uncertain. The V end was cut by 0 bases, the J end by 10 bases, with 9 bases between. Germline loops: CDR1 SGHNT, CDR2 YYREEE (reference sequence). CDR3 length: 12 amino acids.

Worth noting for this clonotype: A single base separates this from a much larger clone, so it may be a read error. The chain uses TRBV4-3 and TRBJ2-1; perhaps TRBD2 as D (5 bases). This CDR3 contains 14 residues. Germline V gives CDR1 LGHNA, CDR2 YSLEER. CDR3 protein: CASSQDLMGRRQLF. Here the CDR3 DNA reads TGCGCCAGCAGCCAAGATCTAATGGGTCGGAGGCAGCTCTTC.

V usage is TRBV7-1 and J usage is TRBJ2-7, with TRBD1 matching over 7 bases. TRBV7-1 is an open reading frame, and its role is uncertain. The junction had 21 bases not matched to a gene; V was cut back by 1 base and J by 3 bases. The CDR3 covers 20 residues. In DNA, the CDR3 is TGTGCCAGCAGCTCAGTCACGTCGGGCAGTGGGGACAGATTAAACTACGAGCAGTACTTC. The encoded protein is CASSSVTSGSGDRLNYEQYF.

This chain links TRBV24-1 with TRBJ2-3, with D possibly being TRBD1 (6 bases). Trimming pared 4 bases from V and 2 bases from J, leaving 12 bases between. CDR3 length: 15 residues. Germline loops: CDR1 KGHDR, CDR2 SFDVKD. CDR3 sequence reads: CATSEAGTITDTQYF. CDR3 nucleotides: TGTGCCACCAGTGAAGCCGGGACAATCACAGATACGCAGTATTTT.

This sequence joins TRBV10-1 and TRBJ1-2; D is possibly TRBD1 (6 bases). The CDR3 runs to 13 residues. Trimming pared 7 bases from V and 2 bases from J, leaving 11 bases between. Germline CDR1 and CDR2: WNHNN and SYGVQD (reference sequence). CDR3 amino acids: CASKEGGNYGYTF. The CDR3, as DNA: TGCGCCAGCAAGGAAGGGGGAAACTATGGCTACACCTTC.

V and J are TRBV20-1 and TRBJ1-6; D call uncertain. V lost 3 bases to trimming and J lost 9 bases, with 12 bases between them. The germline gives CDR1 DFQATT, CDR2 SNEGSKA (reference sequence). The CDR3 is 13 amino acids. The CDR3 is CSASKGKGSPLHF. The DNA for the CDR3 is TGCAGTGCTAGCAAAGGGAAGGGTTCACCCCTCCACTTT.

The V and J genes are TRBV2 and TRBJ1-2; D unresolved. The CDR3 spans 14 residues. In germline, CDR1 is SNHLY, CDR2 FYNNEI. V was shortened by 3 bases and J by 4 bases, with 12 bases between the two germline ends. This chain's CDR3 is CASSDHAFGYGYTF. As DNA, the CDR3 is TGTGCCAGCAGTGATCATGCATTCGGCTATGGCTACACCTTC. The variable domain in full, with the rest retrieved from reference TRBV2 and TRBJ1-2, is EPEVTQTPSHQVTQMGQEVILRCVPISNHLYFYWYRQILGQKVEFLVSFYNNEISEKSEIFDDQFSVERPDGSNFTLKIRSTKLEDSAMYFCASSDHAFGYGYTFGSGTRLTVV.

This sequence joins TRBV20-1 and TRBJ1-2; TRBD1 matches at 9 bases. Germline V gene data show CDR1 as DFQATT and CDR2 as SNEGSKA (reference sequence). This CDR3 has 18 amino acids. With 0 bases clipped from V and 1 base from J, the junction kept 12 bases outside the gene matches. In DNA, the CDR3 is TGCAGTGCTAGAGATCGACCCCTCACAGGGGGCTATAACTATGGCTACACCTTC. Translating gives CSARDRPLTGGYNYGYTF.

This clonotype has ten or more counts. The chain is built from TRBV6-6 and TRBJ1-1; D is unclear. Germline-derived CDR1 and CDR2 are MNHNY and SVGAGI (reference sequence). This CDR3 is built from 12 residues. Trimming stripped 0 bases from V and 9 bases from J, with 8 bases between. The CDR3 loop is CASSYSGEKAFF. DNA of the CDR3: TGTGCCAGCAGTTACTCCGGGGAGAAAGCTTTCTTT.

The V gene is TRBV10-3, the J gene TRBJ2-7, with TRBD1 matching 8 bases. With V trimmed by 7 bases and J by 7 bases, 9 bases remained unmatched. This CDR3 contains 13 residues. The germline V gene encodes CDR1 ENHRY and CDR2 SYGVKD. This CDR3 reads CAIMEDRAGEQYF. The DNA for the CDR3 is TGTGCCATCATGGAGGACAGGGCTGGGGAGCAGTACTTC.

The rearrangement joins TRBV6-5 to TRBJ1-6, with a possible D match to TRBD1 (6 bases). The CDR3 is 15 residues long. Germline assignment: CDR1 MNHEY and CDR2 SVGAGI. The V end was cut by 2 bases, the J end by 7 bases, with 12 bases between. In nucleotides, the CDR3 is TGTGCCAGCAGTTACGACATGGGGGCGAATTCACCCCTCCACTTT. Protein sequence: CASSYDMGANSPLHF.

Points on this clonotype: At one boundary the junction diverges from the germline segment, which might be a read error. This sequence joins TRBV10-2 and TRBJ1-1, with 9 bases fitting TRBD1. This CDR3 contains 13 residues. CDR1 is WSHSY and CDR2 is SAAADI in the germline V gene. The CDR3: CARDRGEYSEASF. The CDR3, as DNA: TGCGCCAGGGACAGGGGTGAGTACAGTGAAGCTTCCTTT.

The sample holds a few counts of this clonotype. The chain recombines TRBV11-1 with TRBJ2-7; 8 bases are shared with TRBD1. This CDR3 is 16 amino acids long. Trimming removed 1 base from V and 0 bases from J; junction bases left unmatched: 5. Germline V CDR1 and CDR2: SGHAT, FQDESV (reference sequence). DNA for the CDR3: TGTGCCAGCAGCTTAGGGTTTGGGACAGGCTCCTACGAGCAGTACTTC. Its translation is CASSLGFGTGSYEQYF.

This clonotype has a count of ten or more. DNA for the CDR3: TGTGCCAGCAGGAAACTAGCGGGGGAAGAGACCCAGTACTTC. Its translation: CASRKLAGEETQYF. The V and J genes are TRBV6-2 or TRBV6-3 and TRBJ2-5; the match to TRBD2 covers 11 bases. The V gene end was trimmed by 6 bases and the J gene end by 3 bases; junction bases not matched to a gene: 3. The CDR3 has 14 residues. CDR1 is MNHEY and CDR2 is SVGEGT in the germline V gene.

As for this clonotype: A much larger clone differs from this one at a single base, so this may be a read error. The chain carries TRBV5-4 and TRBJ1-5; D gene unclear. The CDR3 runs 15 residues. The V and J ends lost 0 bases and 4 bases respectively, with 11 bases between them. The V gene's germline CDR1 is SGHNT and CDR2 YYREEE (reference sequence). CDR3 loop: CASSLDGFGNQPQHF. As DNA, the CDR3 is TGTGCCAGCAGCTTGGACGGGTTTGGGAATCAGCCCCAGCATTTT.

This clonotype was detected ten times or more. V and J are TRBV2 and TRBJ2-3, with 8 bases matching TRBD1. CDR3 length: 18 amino acids. V was clipped by 4 bases and J by 1 base; unmatched bases: 13. The germline CDR1 and CDR2 sequences are SNHLY and FYNNEI. The CDR3 DNA reads TGTGCCAGCAGTGCCGAGCCGGGACAGGCATGGGGCACAGATACGCAGTATTTT. This gives the protein CASSAEPGQAWGTDTQYF.

V gene TRBV25-1 combines with J gene TRBJ2-3; D remains unclear. Between the trimmed V and J ends, which lost 3 bases and 7 bases, there was a span of 8 bases. Germline CDR1 and CDR2: MGHDK and SYGVNS. The CDR3 covers 12 residues. CDR3 in amino acids: CASSDLLNTQYF. The CDR3 DNA sequence: TGTGCCAGCAGTGATCTTCTCAATACGCAGTATTTT.